The T cell receptor beta chain under discussion was sequenced for a study of blood T cell repertoires in COVID-19. Study-level information: Nucleic acid was either cDNA or gDNA, and it came from T cells, B-cell-depleted T cells, or PBMCs.

Using immunoSEQ multiplex PCR, the repertoire was profiled, and TCRdb retains in-frame clones only, with some absent. The sample includes around 180,000 clones, about 85% seen only once; the top ten take around 9.8%. Germline V lookup: CDR1 LNHDA, CDR2 SQIVND (reference sequence). Deletions cut 7 bases from V and 5 bases from J, with 17 bases between. This CDR3 has 15 amino acids. This clone has only one observation. The V and J genes are TRBV19 and TRBJ2-2; unclear D gene. Sequenced sample: peripheral blood. The clonotype was recovered from a woman older than 75 with acute or convalescent COVID-19. DNA of the CDR3: TGTGCCAGTACCTCCCCGGGTGGAAGGACCGGGGAGCTGTTTTTT. Amino acids: CASTSPGGRTGELFF.